The clone carrying this TCR beta chain showed up many times. Antigen specificity is unknown. In TCRdb, the multiplex PCR reads were re-called with MiXCR into one record per CDR3 protein. This sample has roughly 16,000 distinct CDR3 sequences, with about half found just once. This CDR3 has 13 residues. The germline V gene encodes CDR1 LGHNA and CDR2 YSLEER. V trimming: 0 bases; J trimming: 8 bases; junction bases outside the gene matches: 1. This sample was included in a study of breast tumors, draining lymph nodes, adjacent tissues. General study findings and limits: Luminal-like breast cancer showed significantly higher tumor–nontumor repertoire similarity than basal-like. The data were judged consistent with most tumor T cells coming from lymph node and expanding in tumor. Compared with lymph nodes, tumors were less diverse; compared with nontumor tissue, more.

This chain joins TRBV4-3 and TRBJ1-1, with 9 nucleotides matching TRBD1. The sequence derives from a female donor with breast cancer. Some clones in this sample may be carry-over from other donors' samples. The sequenced material came from tumor-adjacent breast tissue. The CDR3 DNA is TGCGCCAGCAGCCAAGAGACAGGGGGAGAAGCTTTCTTT. Protein: CASSQETGGEAFF.